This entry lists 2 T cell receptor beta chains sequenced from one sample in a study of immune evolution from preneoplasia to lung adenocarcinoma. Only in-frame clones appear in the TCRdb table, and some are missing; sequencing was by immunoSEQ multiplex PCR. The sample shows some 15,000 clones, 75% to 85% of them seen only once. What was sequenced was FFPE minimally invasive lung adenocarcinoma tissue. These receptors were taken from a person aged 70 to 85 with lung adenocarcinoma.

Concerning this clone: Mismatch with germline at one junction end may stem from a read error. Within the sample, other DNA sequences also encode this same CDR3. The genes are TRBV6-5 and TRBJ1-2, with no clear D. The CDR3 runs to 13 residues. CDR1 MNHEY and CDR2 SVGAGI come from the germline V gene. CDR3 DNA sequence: TGTGCCAGCATGAAGGGTCGATACTATGGTTACACCTTC. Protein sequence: CASMKGRYYGYTF.

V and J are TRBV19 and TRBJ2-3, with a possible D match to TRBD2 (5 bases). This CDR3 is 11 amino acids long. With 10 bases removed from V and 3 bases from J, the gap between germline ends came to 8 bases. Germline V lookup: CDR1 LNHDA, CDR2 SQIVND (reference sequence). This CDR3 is CATRATDTQYF. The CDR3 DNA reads TGTGCCACGAGGGCTACAGATACGCAGTATTTT. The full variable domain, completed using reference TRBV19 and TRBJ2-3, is DGGITQSPKYLFRKEGQNVTLSCEQNLNHDAMYWYRQDPGQGLRLIYYSQIVNDFQKGDIAEGYSVSREKKESFPLTVTSAQKNPTAFYLCATRATDTQYFGPGTRLTVL.